The 32 T cell receptor beta chains presented below share a single source sample, sequenced in a study of CD8 T cells in ankylosing spondylitis. Each CDR3 protein gets one entry after TCRdb re-called the 5' RACE reads with MiXCR. The repertoire has under 200,000 distinct CDR3 sequences, about 9.9% of them found once; the top ten carry 25% to 35%. Sequences were obtained from blood, either unsorted or a sorted T cell fraction (not recorded which). These receptors all come from a male donor with ankylosing spondylitis or in good health (not recorded which).

A note on this clonotype: It may be a read error: a sequence one base away is much more abundant. The genes are TRBV19 and TRBJ1-1; D ambiguous. The germline V gene encodes CDR1 LNHDA and CDR2 SQIVND (reference sequence). This CDR3 spans 14 amino acids. The V end lost 7 bases, the J end lost 0 bases, and 12 bases lay between the germline ends. CDR3 bases: TGTGCCAGTATCGCCCGGCGTTTGAACACTGAAGCTTTCTTT. Residues: CASIARRLNTEAFF.

A note on this clonotype: The germline gene is not matched at one end of the junction; a read error may be the cause. The V and J genes are TRBV6-1 and TRBJ1-2, with D perhaps TRBD1 (6 bases). From germline, CDR1 is MNHNS and CDR2 SASEGT. The CDR3 is 14 amino acids. CDR3 protein: CVSIETGWPYGYTF. The CDR3 DNA sequence: TGTGTCAGCATCGAAACAGGGTGGCCTTATGGCTACACCTTC.

This clonotype showed up many times. The CDR3 coding sequence is TGTGCCAGCAGTTACGGGATCAACACTGAAGCTTTCTTT. Amino acids: CASSYGINTEAFF. This chain links TRBV6-5 with TRBJ1-1; D unresolved. There are 13 residues in the CDR3. Per germline, CDR1 MNHEY and CDR2 SVGAGI. The germline V and J ends were trimmed by 2 bases and 2 bases, with 6 bases remaining between them.

This clonotype occurred many times. The chain has TRBV20-1 and TRBJ1-4, with D possibly TRBD1 on 6 matching bases. The CDR3 totals 15 residues. Trimming left V 0 bases short and J 5 bases short, with 13 bases between. In germline, CDR1 is DFQATT, CDR2 SNEGSKA (reference sequence). CDR3 sequence (DNA): TGCAGTGCTAGAGAGTTAGGACAGTTGAATGAAAAACTGTTTTTT. Its protein is CSARELGQLNEKLFF.

Ten or more counts support this clonotype. V and J are TRBV5-1 and TRBJ2-1; 7 bases map to TRBD2. J was trimmed by 0 bases and V by 5 bases; bases with no gene match: 14. CDR1 and CDR2 (germline): SGHRS, YFSETQ. The CDR3 runs to 18 residues. DNA for the CDR3: TGCGCCAGCAGGCCGGGACTAAATCGCGGGAGCTCCTACAATGAGCAGTTCTTC. Translation gives CASRPGLNRGSSYNEQFF.

This clonotype was recorded at least ten times. The chain recombines TRBV15 with TRBJ1-1; possibly TRBD1 for D (6 bases). Trimming removed 0 bases from V and 1 base from J, with 12 bases in between. This CDR3 spans 16 amino acids. The germline V gene encodes CDR1 LNHNV and CDR2 YYDKDF (reference sequence). Here the CDR3 reads CATSRDLGQPNTEAFF. The DNA of the CDR3 is TGTGCCACCAGCAGAGACCTGGGACAACCGAACACTGAAGCTTTCTTT.

Comments on this clonotype: This clone may be a read error of a much larger clone one base away. This rearrangement joins TRBV28 to TRBJ2-6; either TRBD1 or TRBD2 may fit D (5 bases each). V lost 8 bases and J 1 base, leaving 24 bases between the germline ends. This CDR3 contains 19 residues. The germline V gene has CDR1 MDHEN and CDR2 SYDVKM. The CDR3 region has the DNA TGTGCCAGCGGCAACCAACGATGGGGCAGGGAGTCTGGGGCCAACGTCCTGACTTTC. Its protein is CASGNQRWGRESGANVLTF.

This clonotype was seen at least ten times. The chain has TRBV6-5 and TRBJ1-2, with no clear D. Deletions cut 4 bases from V and 0 bases from J, with 12 bases between. The CDR3 length is 15 residues. Germline values: CDR1 MNHEY, CDR2 SVGAGI. The CDR3 region has the DNA TGTGCCAGCAGTTTGTCTGACTTAGCTAACTATGGCTACACCTTC. It translates to CASSLSDLANYGYTF.

Many counts were recorded for this clonotype. This chain connects TRBV5-6 to TRBJ1-1; D is perhaps TRBD1 (5 bases). The ends were cut back, 1 base at V and 0 bases at J, with 19 bases in the middle. The length of the CDR3 is 18 residues. Germline-derived CDR1 and CDR2 are SGHDT and YYEEEE. The DNA of the CDR3 is TGTGCCAGCAGCTTGCAAACCCACAGGCGACTTATGAACACTGAAGCTTTCTTT. It is translated as CASSLQTHRRLMNTEAFF.

V gene TRBV19 combines with J gene TRBJ2-2; 8 bases map to TRBD1. The germline V gene encodes CDR1 LNHDA and CDR2 SQIVND (reference sequence). The CDR3 has 15 residues. Losses at the gene ends were 3 bases for V and 6 bases for J; bases not matched to a gene: 6. CDR3 amino acids: CASSIFRGQAGELFF. The CDR3 DNA follows: TGTGCCAGTAGTATCTTCAGGGGGCAGGCCGGGGAGCTGTTTTTT.

This clonotype has at least ten counts. The chain combines TRBV12-3 or TRBV12-4 with TRBJ2-3, with 7 bases that match TRBD1. The CDR3 is 12 amino acids. With 5 bases clipped from V and 7 bases from J, the junction kept 3 bases outside the gene matches. The CDR3 DNA is TGTGCCAGCAGTAGGGGACAGAATACGCAGTATTTT. Its translation is CASSRGQNTQYF.

In this sample, this clonotype turned up a few times. V usage is TRBV20-1 and J usage is TRBJ2-7; 8 nucleotides line up with TRBD1. Germline-derived CDR1 and CDR2 are DFQATT and SNEGSKA (reference sequence). The CDR3 sequence is 15 residues long. Trimming took 6 bases from V and 3 from J; bases not matched to a gene: 13. CDR3 sequence (DNA): TGCAGTGCCCAAACTCAGGGGGCAGGGATCTACGAGCAGTACTTC. It yields the protein CSAQTQGAGIYEQYF.

This clonotype was recorded many times. The chain carries TRBV4-1 and TRBJ2-5; D possibly uses TRBD1 or TRBD2 (5 bases each). The V end lost 0 bases, the J end lost 3 bases, and 17 bases lay between the germline ends. Germline CDR1 is MGHRA and CDR2 is YSYEKL. There are 17 residues in the CDR3. The CDR3 loop is CASSQDLGAGSEETQYF. CDR3 nucleotides: TGCGCCAGCAGCCAAGATTTAGGGGCGGGTTCGGAAGAGACCCAGTACTTC.

Many counts were recorded for this clonotype. J is TRBJ1-2 and V is TRBV5-1, with 8 bases that match TRBD1. The J segment lost 12 bases and the V segment lost 4 bases, leaving 14 bases of the junction unmatched. This CDR3 spans 14 amino acids. The germline CDR1 and CDR2 sequences are SGHRS and YFSETQ. CDR3 sequence: CASSISGQGRTDTF. The CDR3 DNA sequence: TGCGCCAGCAGCATCTCTGGACAGGGCCGGACGGACACCTTC.

This clonotype was recorded many times. The CDR3 DNA reads TGTGCCAGCAGTTTCAATGAGGGGTCCAATCAGCCCCAGCATTTT. This gives the protein CASSFNEGSNQPQHF. The chain is built from TRBV12-3 or TRBV12-4 and TRBJ1-5; tentatively, D is TRBD1 (5 bases). The CDR3 is 15 residues long. V was clipped by 3 bases and J by 3 bases, with 12 bases between them.

The gene calls are TRBV5-1 and TRBJ2-2; 7 bases agree with TRBD1. The CDR3 is 15 residues long. Germline-derived CDR1 and CDR2 are SGHRS and YFSETQ. With 1 base clipped from V and 5 bases from J, the junction kept 5 bases outside the gene matches. The chain's CDR3 is CASSLWDSRTGELFF. The CDR3 DNA sequence: TGCGCCAGCAGCTTGTGGGACAGTAGGACCGGGGAGCTGTTTTTT.

This clonotype has more than one count but fewer than ten. CDR3 sequence reads: CAWKISLGTDTQYF. The CDR3, as DNA: TGTGCCTGGAAAATTAGCTTGGGCACAGATACGCAGTATTTT. The chain has TRBV30 and TRBJ2-3; D is undetermined. Trimming cost V 4 bases and J 1 base, with 12 bases left between them. CDR1 is GTSNPN and CDR2 is SVGIG in the germline V gene (reference sequence). This CDR3 region has 14 residues. Full variable domain (rest looked up from reference TRBV30 and TRBJ2-3): SQTIHQWPATLVQPVGSPLSLECTVEGTSNPNLYWYRQAAGRGLQLLFYSVGIGQISSEVPQNLSASRPQDRQFILSSKKLLLSDSGFYLCAWKISLGTDTQYFGPGTRLTVL.

This clonotype has ten or more counts. The J gene is TRBJ2-1, the V gene TRBV7-8; TRBD1 agrees at 7 bases. J was trimmed by 4 bases and V by 5 bases; bases with no gene match: 8. The CDR3 loop spans 15 amino acids. In germline, CDR1 is SGHVS, CDR2 FQNEAQ. The CDR3 reads CASSPRDRGYNEQFF. The CDR3 DNA follows: TGTGCCAGCAGCCCCCGGGACAGAGGATACAATGAGCAGTTCTTC.

This clonotype was picked up many times. The chain has TRBV5-1 and TRBJ2-3, with no clear D. This CDR3 spans 14 amino acids. Trimming left V 0 bases short and J 4 bases short, with 9 bases between. Germline assignment: CDR1 SGHRS and CDR2 YFSETQ. DNA for the CDR3: TGCGCCAGCAGCTTGGGTACAATAGCAGATACGCAGTATTTT. Translated: CASSLGTIADTQYF. The whole variable domain, filled in from reference TRBV5-1 and TRBJ2-3, reads KAGVTQTPRYLIKTRGQQVTLSCSPISGHRSVSWYQQTPGQGLQFLFEYFSETQRNKGNFPGRFSGRQFSNSRSEMNVSTLELGDSALYLCASSLGTIADTQYFGPGTRLTVL.

The table lists this clonotype with many counts. This chain joins TRBV14 and TRBJ2-7; 12 nucleotides align to TRBD2. The V and J ends lost 2 bases and 0 bases, in that order; junction bases with no gene match: 11. Germline-derived CDR1 and CDR2 are SGHDN and FVKESK. The CDR3 length is 19 residues. CDR3 coding DNA: TGTGCCAGCAGCCAAACCCGCTTGGGACTAGCGGGCCGCTCCTACGAGCAGTACTTC. The encoded protein is CASSQTRLGLAGRSYEQYF.

A word on this clonotype: Since a much larger clone is just one base distant, this may be a read error. The rearrangement uses TRBV29-1 and TRBJ1-1, with unresolved D. The CDR3 consists of 10 residues. Germline assignment: CDR1 SQVTM and CDR2 ANQGSEA. The CDR3 loop is CSGQNTEDFF. DNA of the CDR3: TGCAGCGGTCAGAACACTGAAGATTTCTTT.

This clonotype appeared many times. The gene calls are TRBV10-3 and TRBJ2-1, with D hard to call. The V end lost 4 bases, the J end lost 5 bases, and 6 bases lay between the germline ends. The CDR3 has 12 amino acids. Germline V gene lookup returns CDR1 ENHRY and CDR2 SYGVKD. The CDR3 spells CAISVADNEQFF. CDR3 nucleotide sequence: TGTGCCATCAGTGTGGCCGACAATGAGCAGTTCTTC.

Regarding this clonotype: Compared with germline, one end of the junction differs, possibly owing to a read error. The chain has TRBV20-1 and TRBJ1-5; 7 bases fit TRBD1. From germline, CDR1 is DFQATT and CDR2 SNEGSKA (reference sequence). The CDR3 extends over 13 amino acids. The CDR3 sequence is CSAYRGKDQSQHF. The CDR3 DNA reads as TGCAGTGCCTACAGGGGTAAGGATCAGTCCCAGCATTTT.

This chain uses TRBV5-4 with TRBJ1-1; D possibly corresponds to TRBD1 (6 bases). Germline loops: CDR1 SGHNT, CDR2 YYREEE (reference sequence). This CDR3 contains 15 residues. V gave up 3 bases and J gave up 1 base, with 13 bases separating them. The CDR3 nucleotides read TGTGCCAGCAGCTCGACGACAGGCAGGAACACTGAAGCTTTCTTT. This encodes CASSSTTGRNTEAFF.

The table lists this clonotype with many counts. The DNA for the CDR3 is TGTGCCAGTAGTCCTCTTTCAGGAGGGGGGGACTACAATGAGCAGTTCTTC. This codes for CASSPLSGGGDYNEQFF. The chain carries TRBV19 and TRBJ2-1, with a possible D match to TRBD2 (7 bases). V gave up 5 bases and J gave up 3 bases, with 20 bases separating them. Germline assignment: CDR1 LNHDA and CDR2 SQIVND (reference sequence). The CDR3 has 17 residues. Full variable domain (rest looked up from reference TRBV19 and TRBJ2-1): DGGITQSPKYLFRKEGQNVTLSCEQNLNHDAMYWYRQDPGQGLRLIYYSQIVNDFQKGDIAEGYSVSREKKESFPLTVTSAQKNPTAFYLCASSPLSGGGDYNEQFFGPGTRLTVL.

This clonotype was seen many times. This rearrangement joins TRBV5-1 to TRBJ1-1; TRBD1 is a possible D gene (6 bases). This CDR3 is 16 amino acids long. The V gene's germline CDR1 is SGHRS and CDR2 YFSETQ. Deletions cut 0 bases from V and 5 bases from J, with 17 bases between. DNA of the CDR3: TGCGCCAGCAGCTTGGGGATGGTGGACAGAACTACTGAAGCTTTCTTT. Protein: CASSLGMVDRTTEAFF.

The chain carries TRBV4-1 and TRBJ2-3; a weak D match, TRBD1 (6 bases). This CDR3 contains 15 residues. Germline-derived CDR1 and CDR2 are MGHRA and YSYEKL. Trimming took off 2 bases at V and 4 bases at J, with 13 bases between the two ends. The CDR3 region is CASSQSGRGADTQYF. The CDR3 DNA follows: TGCGCCAGCAGCCAAAGTGGCAGGGGCGCAGATACGCAGTATTTT.

This clonotype was detected many times. The chain carries TRBV28 and TRBJ1-1; 10 bases are a match to TRBD1. With 8 bases clipped from V and 6 bases from J, the junction kept 12 bases outside the gene matches. This CDR3 comprises 15 residues. Germline values: CDR1 MDHEN, CDR2 SYDVKM. Here the CDR3 reads CASGPLGQGTAEAFF. The CDR3 coding sequence is TGTGCCAGCGGACCTTTGGGACAGGGGACCGCTGAAGCTTTCTTT. Full variable domain (missing parts from reference TRBV28 and TRBJ1-1): DVKVTQSSRYLVKRTGEKVFLECVQDMDHENMFWYRQDPGLGLRLIYFSYDVKMKEKGDIPEGYSVSREKKERFSLILESASTNQTSMYLCASGPLGQGTAEAFFGQGTRLTVV.

The chain carries TRBV12-3 or TRBV12-4 and TRBJ1-2, with a possible D match to TRBD1 (6 bases). Trimming pared 8 bases from V and 4 bases from J, leaving 17 bases between. The CDR3 is 14 amino acids. As DNA, the CDR3 is TGTGCCAGCTCAAGGGGGGGCAGGGGCTATGGCTACACCTTC. It codes for CASSRGGRGYGYTF.

Many counts were recorded for this clonotype. This chain connects TRBV12-3 or TRBV12-4 to TRBJ1-4; 10 bases agree with TRBD1. V gave up 5 bases and J gave up 6 bases; unmatched junction bases: 6. CDR3 length: 15 residues. The CDR3 nucleotides are TGTGCCAGCAGTAGAAGACAGGGGGCGGATGAAAAACTGTTTTTT. Protein: CASSRRQGADEKLFF.

This clonotype was recorded at least ten times. CDR3 sequence (DNA): TGCGCCAGCAGCTTGGCCGTGGGGGCCCAAGAGACCCAGTACTTC. It yields the protein CASSLAVGAQETQYF. V gene TRBV5-1 combines with J gene TRBJ2-5; the D gene is possibly TRBD1 (6 bases). CDR1 is SGHRS, CDR2 YFSETQ, per germline. V was clipped by 0 bases and J by 1 base, with 10 bases between them. The CDR3 sequence is 15 residues long.

This clonotype was seen at least ten times. The CDR3, as DNA: TGTGCCAGCAGTTTAGACCCCAGGGTTTTCTTT. This sequence encodes CASSLDPRVFF. V is TRBV12-3 or TRBV12-4 and J is TRBJ1-1; a possible D gene is TRBD1 (5 bases). CDR3 length equals 11 residues. Trimming stripped 1 base from V and 13 bases from J, with 10 bases between.